These T cell receptor beta chains were read from a single sample in a study of blood T cells in healthy people across ages. TCRdb recomputed calls from the 5' RACE reads with MiXCR, one row per CDR3 protein. The table includes about 640,000 distinct CDR3 sequences, about 28% detected once. The sequenced sample consisted of blood. These TCRs come from a woman of 80 years or more in good health. Each CDR3 is given with its conserved first and last residue. D genes are given only for firm matches. Some rows have no size entry. The others give once, few or many, or a class for an expanded clone.

NA,TRBJ1-5,NA,TRBV20-1,TGCAGTGCTAGAGAAAGTAAATATCAGCCCCAGCATTTT,CSARESKYQPQHF
TRBD1,TRBJ1-6,NA,TRBV30,TGTGCCTGCAGGGGGAGCTCCTATAATTCACCCCTCCACTTT,CACRGSSYNSPLHF
NA,TRBJ2-6,many,TRBV6-5,TGTGCCAGCAGTTACTCCGGCGGGACTGTGGCCAACGTCCTGACTTTC,CASSYSGGTVANVLTF
TRBD1,TRBJ2-3,few,TRBV7-9,TGTGCCAGCGGCTTCGGACAGGGGGTTGGTTCGGATACGCAGTATTTT,CASGFGQGVGSDTQYF
NA,TRBJ1-2,many,TRBV12-3/TRBV12-4,TGTGCCAGCAGTAAGGTCTCAGGGTTATATGGCTACACCTTC,CASSKVSGLYGYTF
TRBD1,TRBJ2-7,NA,TRBV5-1,TGCGCCAGCAGCTTGGTAGGTAACAGCGGACAGGTCGAGCAGTACTTC,CASSLVGNSGQVEQYF
NA,TRBJ2-7,many,TRBV2,TGTGCCAGCAGTGAAGAAGTCTATAGCTCCTACGAGCAGTACTTC,CASSEEVYSSYEQYF
NA,TRBJ2-3,NA,TRBV10-3,TGTGCCATCAGTGAGCCCTCTAACACAGATACGCAGTATTTT,CAISEPSNTDTQYF
NA,TRBJ1-1,few,TRBV29-1,TGCAGCGTTAAGGGGACACCCGGCCGGGCTGAAGCTTTCTTT,CSVKGTPGRAEAFF
NA,TRBJ2-7,NA,TRBV20-1,TGCAGTGCCCTGTCGCGCAGCACAGGCTGGGAGCAGTACTTC,CSALSRSTGWEQYF
TRBD2,TRBJ2-1,many,TRBV20-1,TGCAGTGCTGCCGAAATCCCCGGGACTAGCAGCCGCTCCTACAATGAGCAGTTCTTC,CSAAEIPGTSSRSYNEQFF
NA,TRBJ2-7,NA,TRBV30,TGTGCCTGGAGTGTACTATTGGGGGTCGACGAGCAGTACTTC,CAWSVLLGVDEQYF
NA,TRBJ2-3,NA,TRBV30,TGTGCCTGGAGTAGGGGAGATACGCAGTATTTT,CAWSRGDTQYF
NA,TRBJ2-3,NA,TRBV7-3,TGTGCCAGCAGCTTTAATCAGGGCTCCACCACAGATACGCAGTATTTT,CASSFNQGSTTDTQYF
NA,TRBJ2-3,many,TRBV7-8,TGTGCCAGCAGCTCCCGATTAGCGGTTGCGGATACGCAGTATTTT,CASSSRLAVADTQYF
TRBD2,TRBJ2-1,once,TRBV11-1,TGTGCCAGCAGCTTCCGAGGACTAGCGACCTACAATGAGCAGTTCTTC,CASSFRGLATYNEQFF
NA,TRBJ2-1,few,TRBV28,TGTGCCAGCAGTTTATCCCCACGGAGGGTCTACAATGAGCAGTTCTTC,CASSLSPRRVYNEQFF
NA,TRBJ2-1,many,TRBV6-6,TGTGCCAGCAGTCCTGGATTGTACAATGAGCAGTTCTTC,CASSPGLYNEQFF
NA,TRBJ2-5,many,TRBV27,TGTGCCAGCAGTTCACCACTCAGGGGGGAAGAGACCCAGTACTTC,CASSSPLRGEETQYF
TRBD1,TRBJ2-7,NA,TRBV15,TGTGCCACCAGCCCAGACAGGGGGCAACCCCACGAGCAGTACTTC,CATSPDRGQPHEQYF
NA,TRBJ1-4,NA,TRBV5-1,TGCGCCAGCAGCTCCGGACAGACAACTAATGAAAAACTGTTTTTT,CASSSGQTTNEKLFF
NA,TRBJ1-2,many,TRBV24-1,TGTGCCACCAGTGATGGGGGTAGTATTCACGGCTACACCTTC,CATSDGGSIHGYTF
TRBD2,TRBJ2-3,NA,TRBV2,TGTGCCAGCACACTAGCGGGAGGTGTAGTTGTAACAGATACGCAGTATTTT,CASTLAGGVVVTDTQYF
NA,TRBJ2-2,few,TRBV20-1,TGCAGTGCTCTGTTCCCGACCGGCAGGCGGAGCGGGTTCGGGGAGCTGTTTTTT,CSALFPTGRRSGFGELFF
TRBD2,TRBJ2-7,NA,TRBV20-1,TGCAGTGCTAGAAAAGCGGGGGGCTACAATGAGCAGTACTTC,CSARKAGGYNEQYF
TRBD1,TRBJ2-1,many,TRBV9,TGTGCCAGCAGCACAGGGGGCAGCCGGTCCTACAATGAGCAGTTCTTC,CASSTGGSRSYNEQFF
NA,TRBJ2-6,few,TRBV11-2,TGTGCCAGTTCTGGGGCCAACGTCCTGACTTTC,CASSGANVLTF
TRBD1,TRBJ1-4,NA,TRBV28,TGTGCCAGCAGTGGGGCCCCGGCAGGGGGTGAAAAACTGTTTTTT,CASSGAPAGGEKLFF
NA,TRBJ2-3,many,TRBV5-1,TGCGCCAGCAGCTTGGCCGATGGCACATACATCACAGATACGCAGTATTTT,CASSLADGTYITDTQYF
TRBD2,TRBJ2-2,NA,TRBV20-1,TGCAGTGCTCCTGGCGGGGGGTCTAACACCGGGGAGCTGTTTTTT,CSAPGGGSNTGELFF
NA,TRBJ1-1,NA,TRBV27,TGTGCCAGCAGTTTAGGGGGCGGCGAAGCTTTCTTT,CASSLGGGEAFF
TRBD1,TRBJ1-4,NA,TRBV20-1,TGCAGTGCCAAGACAGGGGGCGACAGTGAAAAACTGTTTTTT,CSAKTGGDSEKLFF
TRBD1,TRBJ2-7,many,TRBV6-5,TGTGCCAGCAGTTCAGACAGGGGAGTAGGGGAGCAGTACTTC,CASSSDRGVGEQYF
TRBD1,TRBJ2-2,NA,TRBV7-6,TGTGCCAGCAGCTTAGAGGACAGGGTGACCGGGGAGCTGTTTTTT,CASSLEDRVTGELFF
TRBD2,TRBJ2-7,many,TRBV20-1,TGCAGTGCTAGGCTAAGACTAGCCGGTTTAGGCGAGCAGTACTTC,CSARLRLAGLGEQYF
TRBD1,TRBJ1-2,many,TRBV6-5,TGTGCCAGCAGCCCGCGGGTCAACAGGGGGATAAACTATGGCTACACCTTC,CASSPRVNRGINYGYTF
TRBD1,TRBJ1-1,NA,TRBV20-1,TGCAGTGCTAGAGAGGGACAGGGGGCATTTAACACTGAAGCTTTCTTT,CSAREGQGAFNTEAFF
NA,TRBJ2-5,NA,TRBV30,TGTGCCTGGAGTAGCCCGGTCCTGTACCAAGAGACCCAGTACTTC,CAWSSPVLYQETQYF
TRBD1,TRBJ2-3,many,TRBV5-1,TGCGCCAGCAATCCCGGACAGGGTCAGAGTTTCGGTACGCAGTATTTT,CASNPGQGQSFGTQYF
NA,TRBJ1-6,few,TRBV28,TGTGCCAGCAGTCCTCCCGTCAATTCACCCCTCCACTTT,CASSPPVNSPLHF
NA,TRBJ2-7,NA,TRBV5-1,TGCGCCAGCGCCGACGCGCCGGGGAACTCCTACGAGCAGTACTTC,CASADAPGNSYEQYF